The 17 T cell receptor beta chains reported below all come from one sample, sequenced in a study of blood T cell repertoires in COVID-19 (dated by TCRdb to about 2020). The protocol used for the library was the immunoSEQ multiplex PCR assay. The source is immuneACCESS, and TCRdb retained only in-frame sequences with V and J called. Part of the clones is not carried over; for the studies checked, unresolved V genes explain less than half of this, and the remainder is unexplained. Across this sample there are roughly 97,000 clones, with less than 90% seen only once. The ten largest clones add up to less than 6.5% of the sample. The material sequenced was peripheral blood. The origin of the receptors is a human donor in a cohort sampled during active COVID-19.

This clone was counted once. This rearrangement joins TRBV10-2 to TRBJ1-6; TRBD1 matches 9 bases. The CDR3 has 15 amino acids. J gave up 8 bases and V 6 bases, and 8 bases lay outside the gene matches. In germline, CDR1 is WSHSY, CDR2 SAAADI. CDR3 in DNA: TGCGCCAGCAGGGCCGGACAGGGGTTGGATTCACCCCTCCACTTT. Translated, it gives CASRAGQGLDSPLHF.

This chain links TRBV2 with TRBJ2-2, with 10 bases lining up with TRBD2. The V gene end was trimmed by 5 bases and the J gene end by 0 bases; junction bases not matched to a gene: 3. Germline CDR1 is SNHLY and CDR2 is FYNNEI. CDR3 length: 16 residues. This CDR3 reads CASSTGLAANTGELFF. The CDR3, as DNA: TGTGCCAGCAGTACCGGACTAGCGGCGAACACCGGGGAGCTGTTTTTT.

V is TRBV7-9 and J is TRBJ2-7; D not certain. This CDR3 spans 13 amino acids. V lost 5 bases and J 7 bases, leaving 15 bases between the germline ends. Germline-derived CDR1 and CDR2 are SEHNR and FQNEAQ (reference sequence). The CDR3 loop reads CASSQMERGEQYF. The CDR3 coding sequence is TGTGCCAGCAGCCAAATGGAACGAGGTGAGCAGTACTTC.

The chain employs TRBV5-4 and TRBJ1-1, with TRBD1 matching 7 bases. CDR1 is SGHNT and CDR2 is YYREEE in the germline V gene (reference sequence). This CDR3 spans 12 amino acids. Losses at the gene ends were 0 bases for V and 11 bases for J; bases not matched to a gene: 4. CDR3 protein: CASSLEGALAFF. The CDR3 nucleotides are TGTGCCAGCAGCTTGGAGGGGGCGTTGGCTTTCTTT.

The chain is built from TRBV7-8 and TRBJ2-1, with a tentative D call TRBD2 (5 bases). The V end lost 5 bases, the J end lost 4 bases, and 9 bases lay between the germline ends. The CDR3 sequence is 13 residues long. Germline V gene lookup returns CDR1 SGHVS and CDR2 FQNEAQ. CDR3 in amino acids: CASSRTGYNEQFF. CDR3 DNA: TGTGCCAGCAGCCGGACTGGATACAATGAGCAGTTCTTC.

This clone has a single count. The chain couples TRBV25-1 to TRBJ1-5, with D possibly being TRBD1 (6 bases). CDR1 and CDR2 (germline): MGHDK, SYGVNS. The V and J ends lost 2 bases and 4 bases respectively, with 9 bases between them. This CDR3 is built from 14 residues. The CDR3 region has the DNA TGTGCCAGCAGTGAACGGGACACTAATCAGCCCCAGCATTTT. Amino acids: CASSERDTNQPQHF.

The chain links TRBV2 to TRBJ2-4; D is perhaps TRBD1 (6 bases). Looked up from germline, CDR1 is SNHLY and CDR2 is FYNNEI. This CDR3 is 16 amino acids long. Trimming stripped 3 bases from V and 0 bases from J, with 12 bases between. The CDR3 loop reads CASSDSGAIAKNIQYF. For the CDR3, the DNA is TGTGCCAGCAGTGATTCAGGGGCAATAGCCAAAAACATTCAGTACTTC.

The V gene is TRBV5-4, the J gene TRBJ2-5; D not resolved. This CDR3 has 15 residues. Looked up from germline, CDR1 is SGHNT and CDR2 is YYREEE (reference sequence). V was clipped by 0 bases and J by 5 bases, with 14 bases between them. The DNA for the CDR3 is TGTGCCAGCAGCTTGGGCTCCGTCCGAACTGAGACCCAGTACTTC. Translation: CASSLGSVRTETQYF.

The sample holds one count of this clone. This chain links TRBV11-3 with TRBJ2-1; 8 nucleotides agree with TRBD1. Germline loops: CDR1 SGHNT, CDR2 YENEEA. Losses at the gene ends were 1 base for V and 9 bases for J; bases not matched to a gene: 5. CDR3 length equals 14 residues. CDR3 sequence: CASSLGWQGAEQFF. DNA of the CDR3: TGTGCCAGCAGCTTAGGCTGGCAGGGGGCTGAGCAGTTCTTC.

The chain couples TRBV19 to TRBJ2-2; 7 bases align to TRBD1. The CDR3 has 15 amino acids. CDR1 is LNHDA, CDR2 SQIVND, per germline (reference sequence). V was clipped by 6 bases and J by 1 base; unmatched bases: 5. The CDR3 is CASRTGLGNTGELFF. Written as DNA, the CDR3 is TGTGCCAGTAGGACAGGGTTGGGGAACACCGGGGAGCTGTTTTTT.

This chain uses TRBV6-5 with TRBJ1-1, with D unresolved. Germline CDR1 is MNHEY and CDR2 is SVGAGI. Trimming stripped 9 bases from V and 4 bases from J, with 12 bases between. The CDR3 runs 12 residues. CDR3 protein: CASFTDRTEAFF. In DNA form, the CDR3 reads TGTGCCAGTTTCACAGATCGCACTGAAGCTTTCTTT.

The chain combines TRBV7-6 with TRBJ1-2, with 8 bases matching TRBD1. CDR1 SGHVS and CDR2 FNYEAQ come from the germline V gene. V trimming: 4 bases; J trimming: 7 bases; junction bases outside the gene matches: 17. The CDR3 length is 17 residues. The CDR3 region is CASSSRPLTGGGIGYTF. The CDR3 DNA follows: TGTGCCAGCAGCTCACGACCGCTTACAGGGGGGGGAATTGGCTACACCTTC. Full variable domain (rest looked up from reference TRBV7-6 and TRBJ1-2): GAGVSQSPRYKVTKRGQDVALRCDPISGHVSLYWYRQALGQGPEFLTYFNYEAQQDKSGLPNDRFSAERPEGSISTLTIQRTEQRDSAMYRCASSSRPLTGGGIGYTFGSGTRLTVV.

This sequence joins TRBV7-9 and TRBJ2-1; no definite D call. V lost 1 base and J lost 10, with 8 bases in between. The CDR3 runs to 12 residues. Germline values: CDR1 SEHNR, CDR2 FQNEAQ (reference sequence). The CDR3 nucleotides read TGTGCCAGCAGCTTAGGGCCGAGGGAGCAGTTCTTC. Its translation: CASSLGPREQFF. The full variable domain, with the rest looked up from reference TRBV7-9 and TRBJ2-1, is DTGVSQNPRHKITKRGQNVTFRCDPISEHNRLYWYRQTLGQGPEFLTYFQNEAQLEKSRLLSDRFSAERPKGSFSTLEIQRTEQGDSAMYLCASSLGPREQFFGPGTRLTVL.

J is TRBJ1-5 and V is TRBV28, with 9 bases aligning to TRBD1. CDR3 length: 15 residues. In germline, CDR1 is MDHEN, CDR2 SYDVKM. This chain's CDR3 is CAGGTGSNLNQPQHF. As DNA, the CDR3 is TGTGCAGGAGGGACAGGGAGTAATCTCAATCAGCCCCAGCATTTT.

J is TRBJ2-3 and V is TRBV5-4, with 13 bases aligning to TRBD2. The CDR3 runs 14 residues. J gave up 10 bases and V 3 bases, and 5 bases lay outside the gene matches. The V gene's germline CDR1 is SGHNT and CDR2 YYREEE (reference sequence). For the CDR3, the DNA is TGTGCCAGCAGCTCTCGGACTAGCGGGGGCGCGCAGTATTTT. Encoded protein: CASSSRTSGGAQYF.

The rearrangement links TRBV3-1 (or the pseudogene TRBV3-2) to TRBJ2-1; 10 bases agree with TRBD2. CDR1 and CDR2 (germline): LGHDT, YNNKEL (reference sequence). J gave up 7 bases and V 4 bases, and 10 bases lay outside the gene matches. This CDR3 contains 16 residues. The CDR3 protein is CASSLRGTSAFNEQFF. The CDR3 bases are TGTGCCAGCAGCCTCAGAGGGACTAGCGCGTTTAATGAGCAGTTCTTC.

V and J are TRBV5-6 and TRBJ1-5; D may be TRBD1 (6 bases). The CDR3 runs 18 residues. Trimming shortened V by 1 base and J by 1 base, and 18 bases separated the two germline ends. CDR1 is SGHDT, CDR2 YYEEEE, per germline. CDR3 in amino acids: CASSLSRGRIRSNQPQHF. The CDR3 DNA sequence: TGTGCCAGCAGCTTGAGCAGGGGTCGGATCAGAAGCAATCAGCCCCAGCATTTT.